This TCR beta chain was sequenced during a study of shared clonotypes between healthy human individuals. The study, taken as a whole, reports: Donor scarcity curtailed the genetic and exposure-history diversity represented herein. In general, naive subsets displayed greater estimated richness than memory subsets did. Among donors, clonotype sharing was expected to be affected by sequencing depth.

Clones were sequenced by immunoSEQ multiplex PCR, and TCRdb holds only the in-frame ones, with some missing. The repertoire consists of about 590,000 clones, with over 95% occurring once and the leading ten covering 0.11%. Germline lookup yields CDR1 MNHEY and CDR2 SMNVEV (reference sequence). The junction had 6 bases not matched to a gene; V was cut back by 6 bases and J by 5 bases. The CDR3 consists of 13 residues. Naive CD8 populations comprised CD45RO-negative cells positively selected for CCR7, excluding terminally differentiated effector memory CD45RA+ cells. On this clone itself: The antigen is not known. The same CDR3 can be traced to other DNA sequences in this sample.

Sequencing used naive CD8+ T cells sorted from blood. This TCR was sampled from a woman in her 30s in good health. The V call is TRBV27, the J call TRBJ1-1; TRBD1 matches at 7 bases. CDR3 in amino acids: CASSLTGNTEAFF. The CDR3 coding sequence is TGTGCCAGCAGCCTGACAGGGAATACTGAAGCTTTCTTT.